This T cell receptor (beta chain) was profiled in a study of blood T cell repertoires in COVID-19. As for the study in general: The origin of the acute and convalescent COVID-19 samples was the United States, Italy and Spain. From T cells, B-cell-depleted T cells, or PBMCs came the material, which was cDNA or gDNA.

The authors' processing: Scientists estimated how many nucleated cells there were by amplifying reference gene primers. The assay was immunoSEQ multiplex PCR, and TCRdb's table has in-frame clones only and misses some. V, J and clone size are those of that table, while D and trimming were read from the DNA. The sample carries 130,000 or so clones, more than 75% recorded once. Those enrolled in Seattle joined during active infection and were followed longitudinally afterward. Germline V gives CDR1 LGHDT, CDR2 YNNKEL (reference sequence). V lost 4 bases, J lost 5 bases, and 11 bases stayed unmatched. The CDR3 contains 16 residues.

The TCR comes from a woman in her 70s with COVID-19, enrolled during active disease. The chain recombines TRBV3-1 (or the pseudogene TRBV3-2) with TRBJ2-5, with 9 bases that match TRBD2. Sequenced material: peripheral blood. Here the CDR3 reads CASSPGSGGFSETQYF. The DNA for the CDR3 is TGTGCCAGCAGCCCGGGAAGCGGGGGGTTCAGCGAGACCCAGTACTTC.